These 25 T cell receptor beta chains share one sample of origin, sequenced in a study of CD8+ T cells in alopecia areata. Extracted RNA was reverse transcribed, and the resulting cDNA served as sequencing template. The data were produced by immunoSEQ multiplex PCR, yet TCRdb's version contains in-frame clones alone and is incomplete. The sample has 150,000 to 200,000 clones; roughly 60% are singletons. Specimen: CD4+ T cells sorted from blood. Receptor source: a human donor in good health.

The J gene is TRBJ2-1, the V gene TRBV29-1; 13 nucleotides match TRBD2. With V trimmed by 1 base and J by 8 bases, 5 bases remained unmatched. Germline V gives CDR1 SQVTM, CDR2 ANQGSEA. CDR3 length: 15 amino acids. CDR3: CSVEVRLAGGYEQFF. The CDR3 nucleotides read TGCAGCGTTGAAGTCCGACTAGCGGGAGGCTATGAGCAGTTCTTC.

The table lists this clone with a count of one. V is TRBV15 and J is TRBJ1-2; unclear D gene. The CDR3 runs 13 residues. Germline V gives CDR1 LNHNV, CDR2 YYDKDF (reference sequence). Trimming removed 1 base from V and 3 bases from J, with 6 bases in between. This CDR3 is CATSRGAHYGYTF. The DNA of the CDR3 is TGTGCCACCAGCAGAGGGGCCCACTATGGCTACACCTTC.

This CDR3 reads CASSYVGVQETQYF. For the CDR3, the DNA is TGCGCCAGCAGCTACGTAGGGGTCCAAGAGACCCAGTACTTC. V gene TRBV5-1 combines with J gene TRBJ2-5, with D possibly being TRBD1 (5 bases). Germline V gene data show CDR1 as SGHRS and CDR2 as YFSETQ. The CDR3 loop spans 14 amino acids. V lost 3 bases, J lost 1 base, and 10 bases lay in between.

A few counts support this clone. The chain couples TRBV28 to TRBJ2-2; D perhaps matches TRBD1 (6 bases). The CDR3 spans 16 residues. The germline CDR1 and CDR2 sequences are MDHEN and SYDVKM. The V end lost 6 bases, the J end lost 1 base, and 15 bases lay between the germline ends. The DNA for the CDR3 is TGTGCCAGCAGCCCGTGGACCAGGGGGAACACCGGGGAGCTGTTTTTT. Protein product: CASSPWTRGNTGELFF.

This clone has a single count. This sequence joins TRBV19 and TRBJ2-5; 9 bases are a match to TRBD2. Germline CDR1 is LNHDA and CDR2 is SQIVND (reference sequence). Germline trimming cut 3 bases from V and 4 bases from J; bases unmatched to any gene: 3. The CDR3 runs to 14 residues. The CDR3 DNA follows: TGTGCCAGTAGTATGGGACTAGCAGGAGAGACCCAGTACTTC. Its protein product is CASSMGLAGETQYF.

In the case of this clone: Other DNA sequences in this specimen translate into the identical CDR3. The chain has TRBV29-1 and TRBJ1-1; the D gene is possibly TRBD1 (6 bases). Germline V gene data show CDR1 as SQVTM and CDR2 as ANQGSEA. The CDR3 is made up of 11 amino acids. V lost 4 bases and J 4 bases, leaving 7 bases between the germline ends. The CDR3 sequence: CSVGGGTEAFF. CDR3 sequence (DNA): TGCAGCGTTGGAGGGGGCACTGAAGCTTTCTTT.

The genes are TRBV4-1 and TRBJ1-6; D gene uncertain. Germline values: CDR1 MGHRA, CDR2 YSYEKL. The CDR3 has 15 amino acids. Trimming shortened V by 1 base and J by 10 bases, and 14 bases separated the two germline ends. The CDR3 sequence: CASSQVPGSMSPLHF. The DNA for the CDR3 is TGCGCCAGCAGCCAAGTACCGGGATCAATGTCACCCCTCCACTTT.

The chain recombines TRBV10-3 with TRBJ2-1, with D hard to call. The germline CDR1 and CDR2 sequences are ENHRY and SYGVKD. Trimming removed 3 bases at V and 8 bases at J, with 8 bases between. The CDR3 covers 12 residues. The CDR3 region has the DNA TGTGCCATCAGTGACGGGCCGTATGAGCAGTTCTTC. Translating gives CAISDGPYEQFF.

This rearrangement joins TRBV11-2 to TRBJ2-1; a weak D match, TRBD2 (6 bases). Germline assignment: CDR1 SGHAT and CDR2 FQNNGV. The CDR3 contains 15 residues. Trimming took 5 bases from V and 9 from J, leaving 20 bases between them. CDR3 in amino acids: CASSLPLATPSEQFF. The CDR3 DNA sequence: TGTGCCAGCAGCCTGCCCCTAGCGACCCCAAGTGAGCAGTTCTTC.

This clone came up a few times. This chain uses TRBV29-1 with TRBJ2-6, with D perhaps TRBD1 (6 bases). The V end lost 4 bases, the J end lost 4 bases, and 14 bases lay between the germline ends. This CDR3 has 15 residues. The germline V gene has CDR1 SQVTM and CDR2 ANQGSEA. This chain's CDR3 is CSVAGLGAGANVLTF. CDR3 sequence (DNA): TGCAGCGTTGCGGGTTTGGGGGCAGGGGCCAACGTCCTGACTTTC.

CDR3 DNA: TGTGCCAGCTCACCCGGCAGTGACTATGGCTACACCTTC. It encodes CASSPGSDYGYTF. V and J are TRBV18 and TRBJ1-2; D remains ambiguous. Germline assignment: CDR1 KGHSH and CDR2 LQKENI. The CDR3 has 13 residues. With 3 bases removed from V and 3 bases from J, the gap between germline ends came to 8 bases. Based on the CDR3 plus reference TRBV18 and TRBJ1-2, the full variable domain is NAGVMQNPRHLVRRRGQEARLRCSPMKGHSHVYWYRQLPEEGLKFMVYLQKENIIDESGMPKERFSAEFPKEGPSILRIQQVVRGDSAAYFCASSPGSDYGYTFGSGTRLTVV.

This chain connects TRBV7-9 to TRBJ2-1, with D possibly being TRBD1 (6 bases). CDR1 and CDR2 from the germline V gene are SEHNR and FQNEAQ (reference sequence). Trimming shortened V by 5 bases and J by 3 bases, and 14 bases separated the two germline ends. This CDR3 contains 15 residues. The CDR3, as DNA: TGTGCCAGCAGCCAAGTACTAGGGGGCTACAATGAGCAGTTCTTC. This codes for CASSQVLGGYNEQFF.

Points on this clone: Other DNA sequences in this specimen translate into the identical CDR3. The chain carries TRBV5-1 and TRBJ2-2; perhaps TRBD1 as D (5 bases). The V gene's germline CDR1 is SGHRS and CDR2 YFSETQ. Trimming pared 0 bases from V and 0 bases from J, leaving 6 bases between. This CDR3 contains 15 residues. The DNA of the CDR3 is TGCGCCAGCAGCTTGGGCAGGGCGAACACCGGGGAGCTGTTTTTT. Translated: CASSLGRANTGELFF.

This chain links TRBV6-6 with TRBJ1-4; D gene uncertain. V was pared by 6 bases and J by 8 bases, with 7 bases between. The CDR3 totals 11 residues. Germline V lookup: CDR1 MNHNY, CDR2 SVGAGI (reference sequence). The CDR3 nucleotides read TGTGCCAGCAGCCCCGGCGAAAAACTGTTTTTT. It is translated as CASSPGEKLFF.

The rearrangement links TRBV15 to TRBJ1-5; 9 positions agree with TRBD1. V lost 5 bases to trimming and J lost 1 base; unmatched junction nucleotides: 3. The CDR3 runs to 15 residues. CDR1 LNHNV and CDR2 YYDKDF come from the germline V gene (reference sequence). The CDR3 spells CATSGGQGSNQPQHF. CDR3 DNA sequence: TGTGCCACCAGCGGGGGACAGGGCAGCAATCAGCCCCAGCATTTT.

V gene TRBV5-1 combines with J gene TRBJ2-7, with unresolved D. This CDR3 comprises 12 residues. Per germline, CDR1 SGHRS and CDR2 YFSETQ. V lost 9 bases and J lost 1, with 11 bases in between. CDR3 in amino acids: CAIHLGSYEQYF. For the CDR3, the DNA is TGCGCCATCCATTTAGGGTCCTACGAGCAGTACTTC.

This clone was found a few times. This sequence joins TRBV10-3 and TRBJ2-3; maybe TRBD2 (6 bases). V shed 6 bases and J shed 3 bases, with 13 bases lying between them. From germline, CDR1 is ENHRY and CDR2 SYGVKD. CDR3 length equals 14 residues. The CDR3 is CAIRAGPTTDTQYF. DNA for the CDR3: TGTGCCATCAGGGCGGGACCAACGACAGATACGCAGTATTTT.

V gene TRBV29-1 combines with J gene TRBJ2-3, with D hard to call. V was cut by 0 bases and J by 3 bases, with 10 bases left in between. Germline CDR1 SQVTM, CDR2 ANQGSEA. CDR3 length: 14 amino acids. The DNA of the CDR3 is TGCAGCGTTGAAGACTGGACCCTAACAGATACGCAGTATTTT. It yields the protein CSVEDWTLTDTQYF.

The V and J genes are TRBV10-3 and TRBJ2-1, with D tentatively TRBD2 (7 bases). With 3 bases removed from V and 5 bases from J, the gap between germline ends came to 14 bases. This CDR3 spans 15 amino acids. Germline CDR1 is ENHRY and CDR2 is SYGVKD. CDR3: CAISEGGGVDNEQFF. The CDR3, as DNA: TGTGCCATCAGTGAAGGAGGGGGGGTCGACAATGAGCAGTTCTTC.

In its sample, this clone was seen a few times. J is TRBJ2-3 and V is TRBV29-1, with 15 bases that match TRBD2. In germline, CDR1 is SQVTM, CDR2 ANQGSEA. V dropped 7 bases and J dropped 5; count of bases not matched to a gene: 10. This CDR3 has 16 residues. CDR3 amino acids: CSGTSGRVAVGDTQYF. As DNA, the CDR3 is TGCAGCGGGACTAGCGGGAGGGTCGCCGTGGGAGATACGCAGTATTTT.

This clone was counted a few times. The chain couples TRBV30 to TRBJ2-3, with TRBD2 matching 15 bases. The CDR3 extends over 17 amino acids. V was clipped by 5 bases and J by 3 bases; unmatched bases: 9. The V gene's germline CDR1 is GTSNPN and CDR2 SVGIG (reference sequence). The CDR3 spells CAWGLAGGPGLTDTQYF. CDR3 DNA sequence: TGTGCCTGGGGACTAGCGGGAGGGCCCGGTTTGACAGATACGCAGTATTTT.

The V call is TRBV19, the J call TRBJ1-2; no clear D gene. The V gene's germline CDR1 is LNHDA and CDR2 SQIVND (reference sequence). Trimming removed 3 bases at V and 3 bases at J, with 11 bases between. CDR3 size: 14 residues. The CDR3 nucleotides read TGTGCCAGTAGTATTATCAGGCCGGACTATGGCTACACCTTC. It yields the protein CASSIIRPDYGYTF.

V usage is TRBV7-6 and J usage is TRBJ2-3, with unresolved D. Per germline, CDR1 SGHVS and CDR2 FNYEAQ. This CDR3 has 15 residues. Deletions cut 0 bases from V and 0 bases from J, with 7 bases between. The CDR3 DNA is TGTGCCAGCAGCTTAGCAGGCCCTAGCACAGATACGCAGTATTTT. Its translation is CASSLAGPSTDTQYF.

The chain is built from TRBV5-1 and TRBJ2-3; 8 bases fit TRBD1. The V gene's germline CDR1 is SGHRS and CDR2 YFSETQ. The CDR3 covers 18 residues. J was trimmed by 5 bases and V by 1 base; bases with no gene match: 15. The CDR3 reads CASSLIGPQGARRDTQYF. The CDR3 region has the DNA TGCGCCAGCAGCTTGATTGGCCCTCAGGGGGCGCGGAGAGATACGCAGTATTTT.

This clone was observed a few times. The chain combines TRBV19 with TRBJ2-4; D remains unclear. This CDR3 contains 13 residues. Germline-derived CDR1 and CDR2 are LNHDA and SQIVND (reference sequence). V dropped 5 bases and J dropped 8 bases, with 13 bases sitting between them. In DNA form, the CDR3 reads TGTGCCAGTAGTTTACAGAGAAGGGACATTCAGTACTTC. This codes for CASSLQRRDIQYF.